This T cell receptor beta chain was sequenced during a study of identical twins. TCRdb reprocessed the 5' RACE reads via MiXCR and lists one record per CDR3 protein. This table has hundreds of thousands of distinct CDR3 sequences, about 20% appearing once. Trimming took off 3 bases at V and 0 bases at J, with 24 bases between the two ends. The CDR3 runs to 18 residues. Germline V gene sequence: CDR1 DFQATT, CDR2 SNEGSKA (reference sequence). This same sample was also part of a study on T cells expressing NK-cell markers. From that paper: Source material for TCR beta repertoires consisted of sorted CD3+CD56+NKG2C+, CD3+CD56+NKG2C- and CD3+CD56-NKG2C+ T cells. Researchers report these clonotypes also headed the CD3+CD56-NKG2C+ fraction in a few donors.

Sequenced input: PBMCs. This TCR was sampled from a woman under 30 in good health. V and J are TRBV20-1 and TRBJ2-7; no definite D call. CDR3 loop: CSASSWVSEGAPSYEQYF. In DNA form, the CDR3 reads TGCAGTGCTAGTAGTTGGGTAAGCGAAGGAGCCCCCTCCTACGAGCAGTACTTC.